These 9 T cell receptor beta chains came from one sample sequenced in a study of response to subunit inactivated influenza vaccine. TCRdb recomputed calls from the RT-PCR reads with MiXCR, one row per CDR3 protein. The sample lists over 750,000 distinct CDR3 sequences; approximately 21% were seen once. The starting material was PBMCs from blood, obtained 4 to 6 days after vaccination. The receptors stem from a man aged 50 to 59 who received an inactivated influenza vaccine.

This clonotype was counted between two and nine times. CDR3 in DNA: TGTGCCAGCAGTTTTGAGGGGGGGATTTTCGAGCAGTACTTC. Translation: CASSFEGGIFEQYF. The genes are TRBV12-3 or TRBV12-4 and TRBJ2-7; the D gene is possibly TRBD2 (7 bases). The CDR3 is made up of 14 amino acids. V was trimmed by 3 bases and J by 6 bases, leaving 15 bases between them.

This clonotype has at least ten counts. This chain connects TRBV28 to TRBJ1-5; the D gene is possibly TRBD1 (6 bases). The CDR3 is made up of 14 amino acids. Deletions cut 3 bases from V and 7 bases from J, with 13 bases between. CDR1 and CDR2 from the germline V gene are MDHEN and SYDVKM. CDR3 nucleotide sequence: TGTGCCAGCAGTTTGCACCAGGGGTCGCAGCCCCAGCATTTT. It yields the protein CASSLHQGSQPQHF.

The chain has TRBV7-8 and TRBJ2-5; D remains ambiguous. V lost 3 bases, J lost 4 bases, and 9 bases lay in between. The CDR3 is 13 amino acids. CDR1 SGHVS and CDR2 FQNEAQ come from the germline V gene. CDR3 sequence: CASSLGWAETQYF. The CDR3 DNA sequence: TGTGCCAGCAGCTTGGGCTGGGCAGAGACCCAGTACTTC.

The rearrangement joins TRBV19 to TRBJ2-7; D gene uncertain. V lost 3 bases and J lost 1, with 10 bases in between. This CDR3 contains 14 residues. CDR1 is LNHDA and CDR2 is SQIVND in the germline V gene (reference sequence). The CDR3 loop is CASSMAPWSYEQYF. In DNA, the CDR3 is TGTGCCAGTAGTATGGCCCCCTGGTCCTACGAGCAGTACTTC.

This clonotype has more than one count but fewer than ten. This rearrangement joins TRBV3-1 to TRBJ1-5; no firm D call. V gave up 1 base and J gave up 7 bases, with 8 bases separating them. This CDR3 is 13 amino acids long. From germline, CDR1 is LGHDT and CDR2 YNNKEL (reference sequence). The chain's CDR3 is CASSQAPEQPQHF. CDR3 in DNA: TGTGCCAGCAGCCAAGCCCCGGAGCAGCCCCAGCATTTT.

Here the CDR3 reads CASSSGLAQFSGANVLTF. DNA of the CDR3: TGTGCCAGCAGCTCGGGACTAGCGCAATTCTCTGGGGCCAACGTCCTGACTTTC. The chain couples TRBV11-1 to TRBJ2-6; 10 bases align to TRBD2. The CDR3 is 18 residues long. Trimming at V came to 4 bases and at J to 0 bases, leaving 6 bases not matched to a gene. The germline V gene has CDR1 SGHAT and CDR2 FQDESV (reference sequence).

The chain employs TRBV20-1 and TRBJ2-2; 9 bases are a match to TRBD2. There are 17 residues in the CDR3. Losses at the gene ends were 0 bases for V and 0 bases for J; bases not matched to a gene: 5. The germline V gene encodes CDR1 DFQATT and CDR2 SNEGSKA (reference sequence). The CDR3 protein is CSARDLLAGSNTGELFF. The CDR3 coding sequence is TGCAGTGCTAGAGATCTTCTAGCGGGATCGAACACCGGGGAGCTGTTTTTT.

The rearrangement joins TRBV5-1 to TRBJ1-2; D unclear. Looked up from germline, CDR1 is SGHRS and CDR2 is YFSETQ. The V end lost 6 bases, the J end lost 4 bases, and 16 bases lay between the germline ends. The CDR3 sequence is 14 residues long. The CDR3 nucleotides read TGCGCCAGCACCAAGGGAAACATTGCCTATGGCTACACCTTC. Protein: CASTKGNIAYGYTF.

The gene calls are TRBV5-1 and TRBJ2-5; 10 bases align to TRBD1. V trimming: 4 bases; J trimming: 5 bases; junction bases outside the gene matches: 8. This CDR3 spans 15 amino acids. Looked up from germline, CDR1 is SGHRS and CDR2 is YFSETQ. The CDR3 loop is CASSTGTGDGETQYF. The CDR3 DNA is TGCGCCAGCAGCACCGGGACAGGGGATGGGGAGACCCAGTACTTC.